The 14 T cell receptor beta chains presented below share a single source sample, sequenced in a study of T cell repertoires in cytomegalovirus infection. One entry per CDR3 protein, called by TCRdb with MiXCR from the reads. The profile shows some 400,000 distinct CDR3 sequences, roughly 30% of them singletons. Sequences were obtained from PBMCs. The receptor set was obtained from a human donor in good health (CMV status not recorded). Some clones in this sample may be carry-over from other donors' samples.

This clonotype was recorded once. The V gene is TRBV29-1, the J gene TRBJ2-3; 8 bases fit TRBD1. V lost 7 bases, J lost 5 bases, and 11 bases stayed unmatched. Germline V gene data show CDR1 as SQVTM and CDR2 as ANQGSEA. The CDR3 is 14 amino acids. The CDR3 DNA is TGCAGCGGGGAGCCGGGACAGGTTCAAGATACGCAGTATTTT. Protein: CSGEPGQVQDTQYF.

V gene TRBV6-6 combines with J gene TRBJ1-2; 8 nucleotides line up with TRBD1. V dropped 5 bases and J dropped 8; count of bases not matched to a gene: 7. This CDR3 spans 13 amino acids. Germline assignment: CDR1 MNHNY and CDR2 SVGAGI (reference sequence). The CDR3 loop is CASSAWTGSGYTF. The CDR3 DNA follows: TGTGCCAGCAGTGCCTGGACAGGGTCCGGCTACACCTTC.

As for this clonotype: The conserved closing phenylalanine or tryptophan is absent in this CDR3, likely reflecting a read error. The chain joins TRBV27 to TRBJ2-5; 11 bases fit TRBD2. Germline trimming cut 5 bases from V and 2 bases from J; bases unmatched to any gene: 13. CDR1 is MNHEY, CDR2 SMNVEV, per germline (reference sequence). The CDR3 extends over 18 amino acids. The CDR3 coding sequence is TGTGCCAGCAGTAGACTAGCGGGGAGGCTAAAATCACAAGAGACCCAGTACTTA. Translated, it gives CASSRLAGRLKSQETQYL.

This clonotype was counted many times. The CDR3 coding sequence is TGTGCCAGCAGCTTGCCGGGAGATCAGCCCCAGCATTTT. Protein sequence: CASSLPGDQPQHF. The chain employs TRBV7-2 and TRBJ1-5; the D is unclear. V lost 3 bases and J lost 5, with 8 bases in between. CDR3 size: 13 residues. Germline V lookup: CDR1 SGHTA, CDR2 FQGNSA.

This chain uses TRBV20-1 with TRBJ2-3, with 7 nucleotides matching TRBD2. The CDR3 totals 14 residues. CDR1 is DFQATT, CDR2 SNEGSKA, per germline (reference sequence). The J segment lost 4 bases and the V segment lost 0 bases, leaving 4 bases of the junction unmatched. This CDR3 reads CSAREAGRADTQYF. As DNA, the CDR3 is TGCAGTGCTAGAGAGGCAGGGAGGGCAGATACGCAGTATTTT.

This clonotype was detected a few times. This sequence joins TRBV25-1 and TRBJ1-4; D gene ambiguous. In germline, CDR1 is MGHDK, CDR2 SYGVNS. The V and J ends lost 1 base and 7 bases respectively, with 13 bases between them. The CDR3 is made up of 15 amino acids. The CDR3 DNA is TGTGCCAGCAGTGAATCGAGGGTAAAGGGTGAAAAACTGTTTTTT. Translated: CASSESRVKGEKLFF.

The chain carries TRBV28 and TRBJ2-5, with D possibly being TRBD2 (6 bases). The length of the CDR3 is 17 residues. The V and J ends lost 4 bases and 7 bases respectively, with 25 bases between them. Germline CDR1 reads MDHEN; CDR2 reads SYDVKM. CDR3 nucleotide sequence: TGTGCCAGCAGTTCAACAGGACCGGGAGAGGGGCTGTGGACCCAGTACTTC. This translates into CASSSTGPGEGLWTQYF. The whole variable domain, filled in from reference TRBV28 and TRBJ2-5, reads DVKVTQSSRYLVKRTGEKVFLECVQDMDHENMFWYRQDPGLGLRLIYFSYDVKMKEKGDIPEGYSVSREKKERFSLILESASTNQTSMYLCASSSTGPGEGLWTQYFGPGTRLLVL.

This clonotype was found a few times. The V and J genes are TRBV20-1 and TRBJ2-3; 9 nucleotides align to TRBD2. CDR3 length equals 15 residues. Trimming took 6 bases from V and 1 from J; bases not matched to a gene: 8. The germline CDR1 and CDR2 sequences are DFQATT and SNEGSKA (reference sequence). The CDR3 loop reads CSATQRGVGTDTQYF. The DNA for the CDR3 is TGCAGTGCCACCCAGCGGGGGGTTGGCACAGATACGCAGTATTTT.

The genes are TRBV6-2 or TRBV6-3 and TRBJ1-2; D is possibly TRBD1 (5 bases). CDR1 is MNHEY and CDR2 is SVGEGT in the germline V gene. The CDR3 is 15 residues long. The V end lost 7 bases, the J end lost 5 bases, and 20 bases lay between the germline ends. CDR3 nucleotide sequence: TGTGCCAGCAAATCCGGGGGTTCCCAGGAATATGGCTACACCTTC. Its translation: CASKSGGSQEYGYTF.

The CDR3 DNA reads as TGTGCCAGCAGCTTAGGATCCAGGGTGAAAAACATTCAGTACTTC. This translates into CASSLGSRVKNIQYF. V and J are TRBV7-4 and TRBJ2-4; D is perhaps TRBD1 (5 bases). Germline CDR1 is SGHVT and CDR2 is SQSDAQ. Trimming left V 1 base short and J 4 bases short, with 11 bases between. The CDR3 contains 15 residues.

The rearrangement uses TRBV12-3 or TRBV12-4 and TRBJ2-1; 8 bases align to TRBD2. The CDR3 sequence is 15 residues long. With V trimmed by 3 bases and J by 2 bases, 3 bases remained unmatched. Here the CDR3 DNA reads TGTGCCAGCAGTTTCGGCGGGGGGCCCTACAATGAGCAGTTCTTC. Protein sequence: CASSFGGGPYNEQFF.

The CDR3, as DNA: TGTGCCAGCACCCCCCTAGGAGGGGGCCCCACCGGGGAGCTGTTTTTT. Translated, it gives CASTPLGGGPTGELFF. This rearrangement joins TRBV12-3 or TRBV12-4 to TRBJ2-2, with D tentatively TRBD1 (7 bases). The V end was cut by 7 bases, the J end by 4 bases, with 19 bases between. The CDR3 runs to 16 residues.

This chain joins TRBV4-1 and TRBJ2-2; D remains ambiguous. Looked up from germline, CDR1 is MGHRA and CDR2 is YSYEKL. Trimming took off 4 bases at V and 5 bases at J, with 17 bases between the two ends. The length of the CDR3 is 16 residues. The CDR3 sequence is CASSLTGLGRTGELFF. The CDR3 coding sequence is TGCGCCAGCAGCCTAACCGGGTTGGGCCGAACCGGGGAGCTGTTTTTT.

V is TRBV2 and J is TRBJ2-2; D may be TRBD1 (5 bases). The V gene's germline CDR1 is SNHLY and CDR2 FYNNEI. V was pared by 3 bases and J by 0 bases, with 11 bases between. The CDR3 totals 16 residues. The CDR3 sequence is CASSEVAGPNTGELFF. CDR3 DNA: TGTGCCAGCAGTGAGGTGGCAGGGCCGAACACCGGGGAGCTGTTTTTT.